Each of the 30 T cell receptor beta chains below was sequenced from the same sample in a study of blood T cell repertoires in COVID-19. Sequencing was performed with immunoSEQ multiplex PCR; in TCRdb, only in-frame clones are kept and a portion is missing. The repertoire consists of 150,000 to 200,000 clones, with about nine tenths occurring once and the leading ten covering roughly 0.82%. Source material: PBMCs or T cells enriched from blood (not recorded which). These TCRs come from a woman aged 18-29 years who had recovered from COVID-19.

J is TRBJ1-1 and V is TRBV12-5; no reliable D call. CDR1 is LGHNT and CDR2 is FRNRAP in the germline V gene. Trimming took off 6 bases at V and 10 bases at J, with 9 bases between the two ends. This CDR3 spans 10 amino acids. CDR3 nucleotides: TGTGCTAGTGGCTCCCGGGGAGCTTTCTTT. As protein: CASGSRGAFF.

The V gene is TRBV10-3, the J gene TRBJ2-7; TRBD2 agrees at 7 bases. The V gene's germline CDR1 is ENHRY and CDR2 SYGVKD. The CDR3 runs 16 residues. V dropped 6 bases and J dropped 0; count of bases not matched to a gene: 11. As DNA, the CDR3 is TGTGCCATCAGCCCCAAGCGCGGGGGAAGCTCCTACGAGCAGTACTTC. This sequence encodes CAISPKRGGSSYEQYF.

The chain carries TRBV11-3 and TRBJ2-5; TRBD2 matches 7 bases. This CDR3 has 16 residues. CDR1 and CDR2 (germline): SGHNT, YENEEA. J lost 4 bases, V lost 1 base, and 9 bases had no gene match. CDR3 in DNA: TGTGCCAGCAGCTTAGTAGGCGGGAGTGCTTCAGAGACCCAGTACTTC. Protein: CASSLVGGSASETQYF.

The chain recombines TRBV6-6 with TRBJ2-2, with 11 nucleotides matching TRBD2. CDR1 MNHNY and CDR2 SVGAGI come from the germline V gene (reference sequence). The trim removed 4 bases at V and 5 bases at J, leaving 6 bases unmatched. This CDR3 contains 16 residues. CDR3 bases: TGTGCCAGCAGTTCAACTCTAGCGGGAGGTACCGGGGAGCTGTTTTTT. This gives the protein CASSSTLAGGTGELFF.

This sequence joins TRBV19 and TRBJ2-1; 7 nucleotides line up with TRBD2. This CDR3 has 14 amino acids. In germline, CDR1 is LNHDA, CDR2 SQIVND (reference sequence). V was pared by 4 bases and J by 4 bases, with 4 bases of the junction left unmatched. The CDR3 protein is CASSRLAVYNEQFF. CDR3 coding DNA: TGTGCCAGTAGTAGGCTAGCGGTATACAATGAGCAGTTCTTC.

The V and J genes are TRBV7-8 and TRBJ2-4, with TRBD2 identical over 8 bases. Per germline, CDR1 SGHVS and CDR2 FQNEAQ. The CDR3 runs to 18 residues. The ends lost 3 bases at V and 0 bases at J; junction bases unmatched: 10. CDR3 loop: CASSFRPGGELAKNIQYF. The CDR3 nucleotides are TGTGCCAGCAGCTTTCGCCCCGGGGGGGAACTAGCCAAAAACATTCAGTACTTC.

The chain has TRBV19 and TRBJ2-7, with 7 bases aligning to TRBD1. CDR1 and CDR2 (germline): LNHDA, SQIVND (reference sequence). Trimming at V came to 3 bases and at J to 6 bases, leaving 5 bases not matched to a gene. CDR3 length: 13 amino acids. The CDR3 sequence is CASSIDRAGEQYF. The CDR3 DNA sequence: TGTGCCAGTAGTATCGACAGGGCAGGCGAGCAGTACTTC.

This chain joins TRBV24-1 and TRBJ2-1; no firm D call. Looked up from germline, CDR1 is KGHDR and CDR2 is SFDVKD. V gave up 8 bases and J gave up 7 bases, with 8 bases separating them. The CDR3 consists of 11 residues. The CDR3 protein is CATTDGNEQFF. In nucleotides, the CDR3 is TGTGCCACCACCGACGGGAATGAGCAGTTCTTC.

This sequence joins TRBV2 and TRBJ1-3; tentatively, D is TRBD1 (6 bases). CDR3 length equals 15 residues. Germline loops: CDR1 SNHLY, CDR2 FYNNEI. Trimming cost V 2 bases and J 0 bases, with 8 bases left between them. The CDR3 spells CASSEPDSSGNTIYF. In DNA form, the CDR3 reads TGTGCCAGCAGTGAACCGGACAGCTCTGGAAACACCATATATTTT.

The rearrangement joins TRBV5-1 to TRBJ2-7; the match to TRBD1 covers 12 bases. From germline, CDR1 is SGHRS and CDR2 YFSETQ. CDR3 length equals 14 residues. V trimming: 4 bases; J trimming: 5 bases; junction bases outside the gene matches: 4. The DNA of the CDR3 is TGCGCCAGCAGCGGGACAGGGGGCAGGAACGAGCAGTACTTC. Its protein is CASSGTGGRNEQYF.

The V and J genes are TRBV6-5 and TRBJ2-5, with D possibly matching TRBD1 (6 bases). V was shortened by 8 bases and J by 4 bases, with 14 bases between the two germline ends. Looked up from germline, CDR1 is MNHEY and CDR2 is SVGAGI. The CDR3 extends over 13 amino acids. CDR3 residues: CASGWGHPETQYF. The CDR3 nucleotides are TGTGCCAGCGGATGGGGGCATCCAGAGACCCAGTACTTC.

J is TRBJ1-2 and V is TRBV12-3 or TRBV12-4; D gene unclear. The V end was cut by 4 bases, the J end by 5 bases, with 11 bases between. This CDR3 is 13 amino acids long. CDR3 amino acids: CASSSQDTYGYTF. CDR3 in DNA: TGTGCCAGCAGTTCTCAAGACACGTATGGCTACACCTTC.

The DNA for the CDR3 is TGTGCCAGCAGTTCCGGACAGGGCCCCCAAGAGACCCAGTACTTC. Amino acids: CASSSGQGPQETQYF. This chain joins TRBV28 and TRBJ2-5, with TRBD1 identical over 8 bases. CDR3 size: 15 residues. The germline V gene has CDR1 MDHEN and CDR2 SYDVKM. Trimming cost V 4 bases and J 1 base; bases outside gene matches: 5.

This chain links TRBV7-3 with TRBJ2-2; 8 bases map to TRBD2. Germline values: CDR1 SGHTA, CDR2 FQGTGA. With 1 base clipped from V and 3 bases from J, the junction kept 10 bases outside the gene matches. The CDR3 has 18 residues. CDR3: CASSLIPAGLGDTGELFF. The CDR3, as DNA: TGTGCCAGCAGCTTAATCCCGGCGGGACTAGGTGACACCGGGGAGCTGTTTTTT.

The chain is built from TRBV4-1 and TRBJ2-1; 7 nucleotides align to TRBD2. From germline, CDR1 is MGHRA and CDR2 YSYEKL. The CDR3 extends over 17 amino acids. Trimming took 1 base from V and 2 from J; bases not matched to a gene: 8. CDR3 protein: CASSQGPGLQTYNEQFF. CDR3 in DNA: TGCGCCAGCAGCCAAGGACCGGGACTACAAACCTACAATGAGCAGTTCTTC.

The rearrangement links TRBV5-1 to TRBJ2-7; weak D call: TRBD1 (6 bases). Trimming pared 5 bases from V and 3 bases from J, leaving 15 bases between. The CDR3 runs 14 residues. CDR1 is SGHRS, CDR2 YFSETQ, per germline. In nucleotides, the CDR3 is TGCGCCAGCAGTTCTACTCAGGGGATCTACGAGCAGTACTTC. This translates into CASSSTQGIYEQYF.

The J gene is TRBJ2-1, the V gene TRBV5-4, with 7 bases aligning to TRBD2. The germline gives CDR1 SGHNT, CDR2 YYREEE (reference sequence). The CDR3 has 17 residues. V lost 4 bases and J lost 4; bases outside the gene matches: 14. The CDR3: CASSPQAGASGYNEQFF. CDR3 coding DNA: TGTGCCAGCAGCCCCCAGGCCGGGGCTAGCGGTTACAATGAGCAGTTCTTC.

This chain joins TRBV4-2 and TRBJ2-3; 13 bases agree with TRBD2. The length of the CDR3 is 18 residues. Germline CDR1 LGHNA, CDR2 YNFKEQ. The V gene end was trimmed by 5 bases and the J gene end by 0 bases; junction bases not matched to a gene: 8. The CDR3: CASSGTSGTIPSTDTQYF. Here the CDR3 DNA reads TGTGCCAGCAGCGGGACTAGCGGGACCATCCCTAGCACAGATACGCAGTATTTT.

In this sample, this clone turned up a few times. The chain is built from TRBV2 and TRBJ1-5; the match to TRBD1 covers 7 bases. Losses at the gene ends were 6 bases for V and 0 bases for J; bases not matched to a gene: 5. The CDR3 consists of 15 residues. Looked up from germline, CDR1 is SNHLY and CDR2 is FYNNEI. The CDR3 coding sequence is TGTGCCAGCAGGCTGGACAGGTATAGCAATCAGCCCCAGCATTTT. Its protein is CASRLDRYSNQPQHF.

This chain links TRBV4-1 with TRBJ2-1; D gene ambiguous. Germline assignment: CDR1 MGHRA and CDR2 YSYEKL. The CDR3 extends over 13 amino acids. V was shortened by 4 bases and J by 9 bases, with 13 bases between the two germline ends. The chain's CDR3 is CASSRNSQVEQFF. The DNA for the CDR3 is TGCGCCAGCAGCCGAAACAGTCAGGTTGAGCAGTTCTTC.

The chain uses TRBV5-4 and TRBJ2-2; D possibly corresponds to TRBD1 (6 bases). This CDR3 spans 14 amino acids. V was clipped by 2 bases and J by 3 bases, with 8 bases between them. CDR1 SGHNT and CDR2 YYREEE come from the germline V gene (reference sequence). CDR3 residues: CASSLDRYTGELFF. The CDR3 DNA follows: TGTGCCAGCAGCTTAGACAGGTACACCGGGGAGCTGTTTTTT.

This clone was seen more than once but under ten times. The V and J genes are TRBV5-1 and TRBJ2-2; D possibly corresponds to TRBD1 (5 bases). Trimming took 0 bases from V and 5 from J, leaving 8 bases between them. The CDR3 length is 14 residues. Germline assignment: CDR1 SGHRS and CDR2 YFSETQ. The CDR3 DNA reads TGCGCCAGCAGCTTGGTTAAGGGGACCGGGGAGCTGTTTTTT. It yields the protein CASSLVKGTGELFF.

The V and J genes are TRBV28 and TRBJ2-4; 12 bases align to TRBD2. J gave up 6 bases and V 1 base, and 4 bases lay outside the gene matches. Germline V CDR1 and CDR2: MDHEN, SYDVKM. This CDR3 has 16 amino acids. CDR3 in amino acids: CASSLSSGRALNIQYF. CDR3 nucleotides: TGTGCCAGCAGTTTATCTAGCGGGAGGGCCCTAAACATTCAGTACTTC.

This clone was seen a few times. The rearrangement uses TRBV27 and TRBJ2-2; no firm D call. Germline CDR1 reads MNHEY; CDR2 reads SMNVEV (reference sequence). V was shortened by 1 base and J by 0 bases, with 9 bases between the two germline ends. The CDR3 is 16 amino acids. Here the CDR3 reads CASSLLGFANTGELFF. DNA of the CDR3: TGTGCCAGCAGTTTATTGGGCTTCGCGAACACCGGGGAGCTGTTTTTT.

The J gene is TRBJ2-1, the V gene TRBV6-1, with D possibly TRBD2 on 5 matching bases. CDR1 is MNHNS, CDR2 SASEGT, per germline. The CDR3 length is 14 residues. V was cut by 3 bases and J by 6 bases, with 12 bases left in between. The CDR3 DNA is TGTGCCAGCAGTGATTGGGCAGGACTCAATGAGCAGTTCTTC. This sequence encodes CASSDWAGLNEQFF.

V gene TRBV7-8 combines with J gene TRBJ1-6; 9 bases are a match to TRBD1. With 5 bases clipped from V and 8 bases from J, the junction kept 7 bases outside the gene matches. The CDR3 consists of 15 residues. CDR1 is SGHVS and CDR2 is FQNEAQ in the germline V gene. The CDR3 nucleotides read TGTGCCAGCAGCCCAGACAGGGGGAGGTATTCACCCCTCCACTTT. Its protein is CASSPDRGRYSPLHF.

The CDR3, as DNA: TGTGCCAGCCTTTCCGAGCAGGGCTACGAGCAGTACTTC. Protein product: CASLSEQGYEQYF. The chain joins TRBV6-5 to TRBJ2-7, with D perhaps TRBD1 (5 bases). CDR1 and CDR2 from the germline V gene are MNHEY and SVGAGI. The V end lost 8 bases, the J end lost 3 bases, and 14 bases lay between the germline ends. The CDR3 is 13 amino acids.

This rearrangement joins TRBV28 to TRBJ2-7; D unresolved. The V gene lost 10 bases and the J gene lost 2 bases, with 15 bases spanning the gap. The CDR3 totals 13 residues. In germline, CDR1 is MDHEN, CDR2 SYDVKM. The CDR3 loop is CATRSPEAYEQYF. The CDR3 coding sequence is TGTGCCACCCGGAGCCCTGAGGCCTACGAGCAGTACTTC. Based on the CDR3 plus reference TRBV28 and TRBJ2-7, the full variable domain is DVKVTQSSRYLVKRTGEKVFLECVQDMDHENMFWYRQDPGLGLRLIYFSYDVKMKEKGDIPEGYSVSREKKERFSLILESASTNQTSMYLCATRSPEAYEQYFGPGTRLTVT.

The rearrangement uses TRBV5-4 and TRBJ2-5, with D perhaps matching TRBD1 (8 bases). The CDR3 extends over 15 amino acids. The V gene lost 1 base and the J gene lost 5 bases, with 15 bases spanning the gap. From germline, CDR1 is SGHNT and CDR2 YYREEE (reference sequence). The CDR3 nucleotides read TGTGCCAGCAGCTTGCCCACAGGGGGAGGGGAGACCCAGTACTTC. Amino acids: CASSLPTGGGETQYF.

The CDR3 is CASKGGTSAPEQYF. The CDR3 DNA sequence: TGTGCCAGCAAAGGGGGGACTAGCGCCCCCGAGCAGTACTTC. This chain joins TRBV6-7 and TRBJ2-7; TRBD2 agrees at 10 bases. TRBV6-7 is an ORF, and what it does is uncertain. The V gene end was trimmed by 7 bases and the J gene end by 6 bases; junction bases not matched to a gene: 9. CDR3 length: 14 amino acids.